This TCR beta chain was profiled in a study of T cells after yellow fever vaccination. Study-wide results and caveats: Abundant clonotypes from the bulk population could get into FACS-sorted repertoires as contaminants. Boosting was followed by the reappearance of most primary-vaccination clones (roughly 96% CD4, 70% to 90% CD8). Weaker overall, the secondary response nonetheless peaked faster (day 5 versus 15).

This clonotype was observed a handful of times. Its specificity is not known. CDR3 length: 14 amino acids. From germline, CDR1 is SGHRS and CDR2 YFSETQ. V shed 4 bases and J shed 3 bases, with 11 bases lying between them. TCRdb re-analysed the 5' RACE reads in MiXCR, keeping a single row per CDR3 protein. The sample has hundreds of thousands of distinct CDR3 sequences, more than 9% seen once. The TCR sequence derives from a man aged 25-40 years who received the YFV17D yellow fever vaccine. This chain connects TRBV5-1 to TRBJ1-5; no clear D gene. Specimen: PBMCs, collected on the day of the yellow fever booster vaccination. The CDR3 protein is CASSPGLPNQPQHF. The CDR3 region has the DNA TGCGCCAGCAGCCCCGGACTTCCCAATCAGCCCCAGCATTTT.